This T cell receptor beta chain was identified during a study of prognosis after radiotherapy for stage I lung cancer. The germline gives CDR1 ENHRY, CDR2 SYGVKD. The V gene end was trimmed by 6 bases and the J gene end by 2 bases; junction bases not matched to a gene: 5. The CDR3 sequence is 15 residues long. Amplification of the TCR beta CDR3 (from genomic DNA) was done by two-round multiplex PCR. Individual primers that were specific to each TRBV and TRBJ gene served in first-round PCR. TCRdb passed the multiplex PCR reads through MiXCR, listing each CDR3 protein once. The data contain about 14,000 distinct CDR3 sequences, about 55% of them singletons.

The chain has TRBV10-3 and TRBJ2-1; 9 bases align to TRBD1. The specimen was PBMCs, collected before or after stereotactic body radiation therapy (not recorded which). The sequence derives from a donor over 45 with non-small cell lung cancer. CDR3 DNA: TGTGCCATCAGACCGGGACAGGGTACCTACAATGAGCAGTTCTTC. This encodes CAIRPGQGTYNEQFF.